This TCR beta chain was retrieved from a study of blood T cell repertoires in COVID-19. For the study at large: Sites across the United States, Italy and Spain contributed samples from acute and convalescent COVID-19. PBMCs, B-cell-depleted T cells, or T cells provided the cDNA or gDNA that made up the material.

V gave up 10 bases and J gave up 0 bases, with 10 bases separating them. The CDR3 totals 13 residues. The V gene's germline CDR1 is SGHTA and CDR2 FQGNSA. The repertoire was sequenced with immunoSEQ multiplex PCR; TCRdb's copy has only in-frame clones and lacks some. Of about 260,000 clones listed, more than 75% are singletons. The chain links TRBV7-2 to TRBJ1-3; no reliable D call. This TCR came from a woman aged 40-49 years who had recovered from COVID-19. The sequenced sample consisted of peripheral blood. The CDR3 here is CAITTLSGNTIYF. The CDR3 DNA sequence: TGTGCCATCACTACTCTCTCTGGAAACACCATATATTTT.